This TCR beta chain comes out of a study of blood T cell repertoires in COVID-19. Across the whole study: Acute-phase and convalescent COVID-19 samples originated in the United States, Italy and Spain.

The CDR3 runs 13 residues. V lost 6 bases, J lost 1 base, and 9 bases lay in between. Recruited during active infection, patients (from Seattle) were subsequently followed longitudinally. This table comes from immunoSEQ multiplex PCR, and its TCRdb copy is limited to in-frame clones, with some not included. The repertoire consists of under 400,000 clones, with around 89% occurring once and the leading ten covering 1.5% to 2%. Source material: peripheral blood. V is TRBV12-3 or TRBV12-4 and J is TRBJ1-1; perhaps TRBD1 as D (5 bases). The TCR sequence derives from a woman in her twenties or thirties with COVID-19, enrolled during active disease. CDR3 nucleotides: TGTGCCAGCAGACGAGACAGGAACACTGAAGCTTTCTTT. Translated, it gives CASRRDRNTEAFF.